This TCR beta chain is drawn from a study of blood T cell repertoires in COVID-19 (dated by TCRdb to 2020 to 2021). Describing the broader study: Samples covering the acute and convalescent phases of COVID-19 were provided by collaborators in the United States, Italy and Spain. The material from the prospective study consisted of cDNA or gDNA derived from T cells, B-cell-depleted T cells, or PBMCs. The sample metadata nearly always contained a de-identified subject ID, COVID-19 status, age in years and sex. The dataset comprised deeply sampled blood TCRbeta repertoires from subjects exposed to, actively infected with, or recovered from COVID-19. Where available, HLA class I and class II types were obtained from metadata supplied by the sample provider rather than from assay-based typing. The samples were drawn from the first 160 participants of the ongoing ImmuneRACE study and from some 1,300 subjects provided by 6 global collaborators. The repertoires were made available in a free public database intended to serve as a resource for research on the immune response to SARS-CoV-2.

One collaborating source in Seattle enrolled patients while the patients were actively infected and followed the patients over time throughout the course of disease. Collaborating institutions collected whole blood in K2EDTA tubes following their own protocols. For TCRbeta analysis, collaborators shipped samples in one of three forms: frozen whole blood, isolated PBMCs, or DNA extracted from either of those sample types. The study at large found these results: Clinical and demographic metadata were provided uncurated, with the amount varying by source and participant.

The immunoSEQ Assay, a bias-controlled multiplex PCR, was used to amplify TCRbeta CDR3 regions from genomic DNA. Concerning the study's data processing: The number of nucleated cells in each sample was estimated from the amplification of reference gene primers within the assay. Sequence reads were collapsed and filtered to measure the absolute abundance of every unique TCRbeta CDR3 rearrangement. For each sample, productive Simpson clonality was calculated as the square root of Simpson's diversity index across productive rearrangements. Not all clones reach the TCRdb copy of this immuneACCESS table, which keeps in-frame sequences only. Checked studies attribute under half of the gap to unresolved V genes and leave the rest unexplained. The V and J calls and clone size are taken from that table; D and trimming were inferred from the DNA. The sample table contains approximately 200,000 clones; only one count was recorded for roughly 94% of them. The top ten clonotypes cover roughly 0.7% of the sample.

Germline trimming amounts to 5 bases on V and 7 bases on J, with 11 as the count of junction bases outside the gene matches. There are 15 amino acids in the CDR3, from cysteine to phenylalanine inclusive. The only DNA kept is the CDR3, 45 bases in frame from the first base. Reading the germline V gene (reference sequence) gives CDR1 PRHDT and CDR2 FYEKMQ. Comment on this clone: Its antigen is currently not known. The record has no base qualities; no much larger clone is one base away.

The sample was peripheral blood. The chain joins TRBV13 to TRBJ2-4, with 7 bases aligning to TRBD2. This receptor was identified in a young man with COVID-19, enrolled during active disease. The DNA reads as follows: TGTGCCAGCAGCACCTCCCCGGGGGGAGGGAACATTCAGTACTTC. Its amino acids are CASSTSPGGGNIQYF.